This T cell receptor (beta chain) was found in a study of blood T cell repertoires in COVID-19. Background on the study: Whether acute or convalescent, the COVID-19 samples came from the United States, Italy and Spain. PBMCs, B-cell-depleted T cells, or T cells provided the cDNA or gDNA that made up the material.

The germline gives CDR1 SGHAT, CDR2 FQDESV (reference sequence). The V and J ends lost 2 bases and 7 bases, in that order; junction bases with no gene match: 9. The CDR3 is made up of 15 amino acids. The table lists this clone with a count of one. As originally analysed: Estimation of nucleated cell counts was performed using reference gene primer amplification. Only in-frame clones appear in the TCRdb table, and some are missing; sequencing was by immunoSEQ multiplex PCR. V, J and clone size reflect that table, while D and trimming were determined from the DNA. The sample has under 300,000 clones; approximately 88% are singletons.

This TCR derives from a woman aged 40 to 49 who had recovered from COVID-19. The sample taken for sequencing was peripheral blood. The chain employs TRBV11-1 and TRBJ2-7; 9 positions match TRBD2. Here the CDR3 reads CASSLSAGGPGEQYF. The CDR3 nucleotides are TGTGCCAGCAGCTTATCGGCGGGAGGGCCGGGGGAGCAGTACTTC.